The 27 T cell receptor beta chains given below trace back to one sample, sequenced in a study of blood T cell repertoires in COVID-19. Generated by immunoSEQ multiplex PCR, the TCRdb table keeps only in-frame clones and is missing some. The table has roughly 24,000 clones, roughly 92% seen once; the top ten hold less than 8.5%. Sequences were obtained from peripheral blood. The receptors come from a human donor in a cohort sampled during active COVID-19.

Notes on this clone: At one boundary the junction diverges from the germline segment, which might be a read error. This chain links TRBV5-8 with TRBJ2-7; 7 positions agree with TRBD1. This CDR3 spans 12 amino acids. The germline CDR1 and CDR2 sequences are SGHTS and YDEGEE. The CDR3 nucleotides are TGTGCCAGCAGCCGACGACAGGGTCTTCATGACTTC. Translating it yields CASSRRQGLHDF.

The V call is TRBV11-2, the J call TRBJ2-7, with 8 bases identical to TRBD1. Losses at the gene ends were 5 bases for V and 2 bases for J; bases not matched to a gene: 5. The germline CDR1 and CDR2 sequences are SGHAT and FQNNGV. This CDR3 comprises 14 residues. The CDR3 bases are TGTGCCAGCAGCGCGGACAGGGTAACCTACGAGCAGTACTTC. Translated, it gives CASSADRVTYEQYF.

The CDR3 protein is CASSGSGVYNEQFF. In DNA, the CDR3 is TGCGCCAGCAGTGGAAGCGGTGTCTACAATGAGCAGTTCTTC. V is TRBV10-1 and J is TRBJ2-1, with D maybe TRBD2 (5 bases). Germline CDR1 reads WNHNN; CDR2 reads SYGVQD (reference sequence). The CDR3 is 14 amino acids. V gave up 4 bases and J gave up 3 bases, with 10 bases separating them.

J is TRBJ2-1 and V is TRBV4-2; 11 nucleotides align to TRBD2. The CDR3 is made up of 17 amino acids. CDR1 is LGHNA and CDR2 is YNFKEQ in the germline V gene. The junction had 4 bases not matched to a gene; V was cut back by 3 bases and J by 0 bases. The CDR3 nucleotides read TGTGCCAGCAGCCAGCTTAGCGGGAGGGACTCCTACAATGAGCAGTTCTTC. Residues: CASSQLSGRDSYNEQFF.

V and J are TRBV4-2 and TRBJ2-7; 9 bases are shared with TRBD2. Germline trimming cut 2 bases from V and 4 bases from J; bases unmatched to any gene: 15. CDR3 length: 18 amino acids. The germline gives CDR1 LGHNA, CDR2 YNFKEQ. The chain's CDR3 is CASSQMQPTSGNQYEQYF. CDR3 bases: TGTGCCAGCAGCCAAATGCAACCGACTAGCGGCAACCAATACGAGCAGTACTTC.

The V call is TRBV5-1, the J call TRBJ1-1; 7 bases are a match to TRBD1. V shed 6 bases and J 2 bases; nucleotides not matched to a gene: 10. Looked up from germline, CDR1 is SGHRS and CDR2 is YFSETQ. There are 15 residues in the CDR3. CDR3 coding DNA: TGCGCCAGCACCAATGGGGCAGGGGGTAACACTGAAGCTTTCTTT. Amino acid sequence: CASTNGAGGNTEAFF.

This clone was observed a few times. The chain has TRBV6-2 or TRBV6-3 and TRBJ2-2; 9 nucleotides align to TRBD2. V shed 4 bases, J shed 4 bases, and the junction held 4 bases outside the gene matches. The CDR3 is made up of 15 amino acids. CDR1 is MNHEY, CDR2 SVGEGT, per germline. The CDR3 loop is CASSSRGGGTGELFF. The CDR3 DNA is TGTGCCAGCAGTTCGCGCGGGGGGGGCACCGGGGAGCTGTTTTTT.

The rearrangement uses TRBV28 and TRBJ1-2, with D possibly TRBD1 on 6 matching bases. CDR3 size: 15 residues. Trimming took 7 bases from V and 6 from J, leaving 21 bases between them. Germline lookup yields CDR1 MDHEN and CDR2 SYDVKM. The CDR3 DNA is TGTGCCAGCACTCTCAACGGGCCCGGACAGAATGGCTACACCTTC. Translating it yields CASTLNGPGQNGYTF.

As concerns this clone: Within the sample, other DNA sequences also encode this same CDR3. The chain's CDR3 is CSVVWGVDQPQHF. The CDR3 DNA reads TGCAGCGTTGTCTGGGGGGTCGATCAGCCCCAGCATTTT. The rearrangement uses TRBV29-1 and TRBJ1-5; D may be TRBD1 (5 bases). The germline CDR1 and CDR2 sequences are SQVTM and ANQGSEA. The CDR3 is 13 amino acids. The V gene lost 4 bases and the J gene lost 5 bases, with 12 bases spanning the gap. The whole variable domain, filled in from reference TRBV29-1 and TRBJ1-5, reads SAVISQKPSRDICQRGTSLTIQCQVDSQVTMMFWYRQQPGQSLTLIATANQGSEATYESGFVIDKFPISRPNLTFSTLTVSNMSPEDSSIYLCSVVWGVDQPQHFGDGTRLSIL.

The V call is TRBV3-1 (or the pseudogene TRBV3-2), the J call TRBJ2-1, with TRBD2 matching 16 bases. The J segment lost 15 bases and the V segment lost 4 bases, leaving 6 bases of the junction unmatched. Germline V lookup: CDR1 LGHDT, CDR2 YNNKEL (reference sequence). The CDR3 loop spans 14 amino acids. In DNA form, the CDR3 reads TGTGCCAGCAGCCTCGGGACTAGCGGGGGGGCCGTGTTCTTC. This encodes CASSLGTSGGAVFF.

The V call is TRBV5-1, the J call TRBJ2-3; TRBD1 might be the D (5 bases). The CDR3 loop spans 15 amino acids. The germline gives CDR1 SGHRS, CDR2 YFSETQ. Trimming removed 3 bases from V and 0 bases from J, with 11 bases in between. The CDR3 reads CASSSPTASTDTQYF. The CDR3 DNA reads TGCGCCAGCAGCTCTCCGACAGCTAGCACAGATACGCAGTATTTT.

Here the CDR3 reads CASLRMGQATGELFF. The CDR3 DNA reads TGTGCGAGCCTTCGTATGGGGCAGGCCACCGGGGAGCTGTTTTTT. This chain links TRBV6-6 with TRBJ2-2; weak D call: TRBD1 (5 bases). The CDR3 is 15 residues long. CDR1 and CDR2 (germline): MNHNY, SVGAGI (reference sequence).

The V gene is TRBV29-1, the J gene TRBJ2-3, with D possibly matching TRBD2 (5 bases). Germline CDR1 and CDR2: SQVTM and ANQGSEA. This CDR3 spans 14 amino acids. V lost 1 base to trimming and J lost 5 bases, with 13 bases between them. CDR3 coding DNA: TGCAGCGTTGAAGGGGCAAGGGCGGGAGATACGCAGTATTTT. Encoded protein: CSVEGARAGDTQYF.

This clone is a singleton in its sample. The chain couples TRBV7-2 to TRBJ2-3; no clear D gene. Trimming left V 0 bases short and J 8 bases short, with 18 bases between. Germline assignment: CDR1 SGHTA and CDR2 FQGNSA. The CDR3 sequence is 16 residues long. CDR3: CASSLAGFNPMGTQYF. DNA of the CDR3: TGTGCCAGCAGCTTAGCGGGCTTTAATCCCATGGGTACGCAGTATTTT.

This clone was seen a few times. The V and J genes are TRBV18 and TRBJ2-3; TRBD2 is a possible D gene (5 bases). Trimming stripped 6 bases from V and 6 bases from J, with 13 bases between. The V gene's germline CDR1 is KGHSH and CDR2 LQKENI. This CDR3 is 13 amino acids long. CDR3 sequence (DNA): TGTGCCAGCTCTCGGGCGACGGGGGATACGCAGTATTTT. It yields the protein CASSRATGDTQYF. The variable domain in full, completed from reference TRBV18 and TRBJ2-3, reads NAGVMQNPRHLVRRRGQEARLRCSPMKGHSHVYWYRQLPEEGLKFMVYLQKENIIDESGMPKERFSAEFPKEGPSILRIQQVVRGDSAAYFCASSRATGDTQYFGPGTRLTVL.

CDR3 DNA: TGCAGCGTTGCAAGCGGGAGGGCCGGTGAGCAGTTCTTC. Translated, it gives CSVASGRAGEQFF. V is TRBV29-1 and J is TRBJ2-1; 10 bases align to TRBD2. Germline V gene lookup returns CDR1 SQVTM and CDR2 ANQGSEA. The CDR3 extends over 13 amino acids. The junction had 6 bases not matched to a gene; V was cut back by 4 bases and J by 9 bases.

This chain joins TRBV27 and TRBJ2-1, with 10 nucleotides matching TRBD2. Germline V gene lookup returns CDR1 MNHEY and CDR2 SMNVEV (reference sequence). The CDR3 sequence is 17 residues long. The V gene end was trimmed by 6 bases and the J gene end by 4 bases; junction bases not matched to a gene: 12. In DNA form, the CDR3 reads TGTGCCAGCAGGAGGAACTTTCTAGCGGGAGAGTACAATGAGCAGTTCTTC. This encodes CASRRNFLAGEYNEQFF.

This clone appeared a single time. This sequence joins TRBV12-3 or TRBV12-4 and TRBJ2-7; tentative D call: TRBD2 (5 bases). This CDR3 has 12 residues. Trimming took 5 bases from V and 0 from J, leaving 5 bases between them. The CDR3 DNA reads as TGTGCCAGCAGTGGGAGCTCCTACGAGCAGTACTTC. Translation gives CASSGSSYEQYF.

This chain connects TRBV9 to TRBJ2-3; D remains ambiguous. From germline, CDR1 is SGDLS and CDR2 YYNGEE. The CDR3 is 13 amino acids. Deletions cut 3 bases from V and 5 bases from J, with 10 bases between. As DNA, the CDR3 is TGTGCCAGCAGCGCAACCCAACTAGATACGCAGTATTTT. Protein product: CASSATQLDTQYF.

This clone has only a few counts. V is TRBV10-1 and J is TRBJ1-1, with D maybe TRBD1 (6 bases). The CDR3 sequence is 13 residues long. Trimming stripped 6 bases from V and 5 bases from J, with 13 bases between. CDR1 WNHNN and CDR2 SYGVQD come from the germline V gene (reference sequence). The CDR3 region has the DNA TGCGCCAGCAGCAACAGGGTCGGAACTGAAGCTTTCTTT. Its protein is CASSNRVGTEAFF.

This chain uses TRBV2 with TRBJ2-1; 7 positions match TRBD1. The junction had 5 bases not matched to a gene; V was cut back by 7 bases and J by 5 bases. The CDR3 runs 13 residues. Germline CDR1 reads SNHLY; CDR2 reads FYNNEI. The CDR3 here is CASNPTGDNEQFF. The DNA for the CDR3 is TGTGCCAGCAATCCCACAGGGGACAATGAGCAGTTCTTC.

The J gene is TRBJ2-7, the V gene TRBV15, with D possibly TRBD2 on 6 matching bases. The V end was cut by 0 bases, the J end by 2 bases, with 17 bases between. CDR1 and CDR2 (germline): LNHNV, YYDKDF (reference sequence). This CDR3 has 17 residues. The CDR3 DNA sequence: TGTGCCACCAGCAGAGATCTGGAGGCGGGACTTCCCTACGAGCAGTACTTC. It encodes CATSRDLEAGLPYEQYF.

The CDR3 sequence: CASSSPGGREQFF. Written as DNA, the CDR3 is TGTGCCAGCAGCTCCCCCGGGGGAAGGGAGCAGTTCTTC. The chain recombines TRBV11-2 with TRBJ2-1, with TRBD2 as a possible D gene (6 bases). Germline V lookup: CDR1 SGHAT, CDR2 FQNNGV. The V end lost 4 bases, the J end lost 10 bases, and 14 bases lay between the germline ends. The CDR3 totals 13 residues.

This clone was picked up one time. The chain combines TRBV6-2 or TRBV6-3 with TRBJ1-2; D not certain. The CDR3 has 13 amino acids. The ends were cut back, 6 bases at V and 6 bases at J, with 14 bases in the middle. Germline V CDR1 and CDR2: MNHEY, SVGEGT. As DNA, the CDR3 is TGTGCCAGCAGCTTGACTCCTTTCGATGGCTACACCTTC. Its translation: CASSLTPFDGYTF.

The chain is built from TRBV21-1 and TRBJ2-1; the D segment call TRBD1 is taken from the table without a DNA check. TRBV21-1 counts as a pseudogene. The CDR3 is 16 residues long. The CDR3 region has the DNA TGTGCCAGCAGCCGGTCCCACAGGGGTCCCTACAATGAGCAGTTCTTC. Its translation is CASSRSHRGPYNEQFF.

This clone came up once. The chain employs TRBV30 and TRBJ1-3, with D perhaps TRBD1 (6 bases). This CDR3 region has 15 residues. Germline CDR1 is GTSNPN and CDR2 is SVGIG (reference sequence). The ends were cut back, 0 bases at V and 3 bases at J, with 12 bases in the middle. In DNA, the CDR3 is TGTGCCTGGAGTGTACACAGGGCTGGTGGAAACACCATATATTTT. Translated, it gives CAWSVHRAGGNTIYF.

The rearrangement links TRBV6-5 to TRBJ2-1, with 9 bases fitting TRBD2. V lost 8 bases, J lost 4 bases, and 9 bases stayed unmatched. CDR3 length: 15 residues. Germline V gene lookup returns CDR1 MNHEY and CDR2 SVGAGI. CDR3 bases: TGTGCCAGCGAGAGGGAGACTAGCGGATACAATGAGCAGTTCTTC. The encoded protein is CASERETSGYNEQFF.